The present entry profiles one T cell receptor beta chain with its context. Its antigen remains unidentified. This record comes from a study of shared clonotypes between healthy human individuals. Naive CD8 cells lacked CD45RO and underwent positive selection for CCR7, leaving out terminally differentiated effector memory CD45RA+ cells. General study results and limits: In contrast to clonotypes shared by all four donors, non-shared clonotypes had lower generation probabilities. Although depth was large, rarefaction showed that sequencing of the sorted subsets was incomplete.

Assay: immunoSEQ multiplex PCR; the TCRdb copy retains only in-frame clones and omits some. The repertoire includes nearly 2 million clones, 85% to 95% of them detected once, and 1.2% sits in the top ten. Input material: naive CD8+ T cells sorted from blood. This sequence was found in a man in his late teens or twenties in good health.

In DNA form, the CDR3 reads TGTGCCAGCAGCGAATCAGGGGGCCTTGACTATGGCTACACCTTC. Its protein is CASSESGGLDYGYTF. The chain recombines TRBV7-6 with TRBJ1-2; 8 nucleotides align to TRBD1. Germline V gene sequence: CDR1 SGHVS, CDR2 FNYEAQ. This CDR3 region has 15 residues. V was pared by 5 bases and J by 3 bases, with 8 bases of the junction left unmatched.